The entry below gives a single T cell receptor (beta chain) sequence along with its context. Trimming cost V 5 bases and J 0 bases; bases outside gene matches: 5. The CDR3 totals 16 residues. Germline CDR1 reads SGHDT; CDR2 reads YYEEEE. This entry belongs to a study of blood T cell repertoires in COVID-19. Some clones are missing from TCRdb's copy, which holds only in-frame ones; the method was immunoSEQ multiplex PCR. Of around 320,000 clones in the sample, about 82% were seen once. This chain joins TRBV5-6 and TRBJ2-2; 9 bases align to TRBD1. The sequence derives from a human donor in a cohort sampled during active COVID-19. Sequencing used peripheral blood. The CDR3, as DNA: TGTGCCAGCAGTTTTGGACAGGGGACGAACACCGGGGAGCTGTTTTTT. Its translation is CASSFGQGTNTGELFF.